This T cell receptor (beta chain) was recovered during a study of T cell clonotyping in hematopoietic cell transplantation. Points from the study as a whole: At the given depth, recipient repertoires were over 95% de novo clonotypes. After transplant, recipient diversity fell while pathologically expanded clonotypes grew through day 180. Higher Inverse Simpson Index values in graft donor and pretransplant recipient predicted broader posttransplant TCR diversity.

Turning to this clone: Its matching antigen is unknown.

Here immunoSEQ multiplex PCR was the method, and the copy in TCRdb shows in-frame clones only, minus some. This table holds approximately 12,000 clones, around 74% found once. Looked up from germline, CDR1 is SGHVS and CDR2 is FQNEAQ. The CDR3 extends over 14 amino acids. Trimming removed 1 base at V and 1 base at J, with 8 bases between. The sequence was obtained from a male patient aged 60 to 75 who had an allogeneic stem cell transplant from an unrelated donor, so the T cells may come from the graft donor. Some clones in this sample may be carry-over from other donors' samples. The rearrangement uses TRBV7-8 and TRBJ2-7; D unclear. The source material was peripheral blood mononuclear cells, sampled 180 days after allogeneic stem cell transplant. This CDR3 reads CASSLEANSYEQYF. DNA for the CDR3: TGTGCCAGCAGCTTAGAGGCTAATTCCTACGAGCAGTACTTC.